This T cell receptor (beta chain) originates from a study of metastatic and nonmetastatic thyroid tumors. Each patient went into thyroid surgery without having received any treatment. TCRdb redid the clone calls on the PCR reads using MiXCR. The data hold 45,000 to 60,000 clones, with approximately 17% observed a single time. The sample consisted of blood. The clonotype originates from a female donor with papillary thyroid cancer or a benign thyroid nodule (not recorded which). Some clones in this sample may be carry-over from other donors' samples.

CDR3 nucleotide sequence: TGTGCCTGGGGGACAGGGAAGGGGACTGAAGCTTTCTTT. This sequence encodes CAWGTGKGTEAFF. This chain joins TRBV30 and TRBJ1-1, with 9 bases identical to TRBD1. This CDR3 has 13 residues. From germline, CDR1 is GTSNPN and CDR2 SVGIG (reference sequence). V shed 5 bases and J 5 bases; nucleotides not matched to a gene: 6.